These T cell receptor beta chains were read from a single sample in a study of metastatic and nonmetastatic thyroid tumors. Using MiXCR, TCRdb re-called clones from the PCR reads. The sample records roughly 23,000 clones, about 21% being singletons. Sequenced: blood. Source of these receptors: a male donor with papillary thyroid cancer or a benign thyroid nodule (not recorded which). Some clones in this sample may be carry-over from other donors' samples. The conserved cysteine and the conserved F or W are not part of the CDR3 here.

J: TRBJ1-2; V: TRBV10-1; CDR3: ASSPDRRYGYT
J: TRBJ2-7; V: TRBV19; CDR3: ASSPNGQGEVYEQY
J: TRBJ1-1; V: TRBV6-1; CDR3: ASSEAMNTEAF
J: TRBJ1-5; V: TRBV4-1; CDR3: ASSLTTGGFNQPQH
J: TRBJ1-3; V: TRBV27; CDR3: ASSPGTGDAGNTIY
J: TRBJ2-7; V: TRBV4-2; CDR3: ASSQAADRDYEQY
J: TRBJ2-3; V: TRBV6-1; CDR3: ASTWSGTDTQY
J: TRBJ2-3; V: TRBV11-1; CDR3: ASSRGVREETDTQY
J: TRBJ2-7; V: TRBV30; CDR3: AWSTGGGGYEQY
J: TRBJ2-5; V: TRBV30; CDR3: AWSRGLAGAETQY
J: TRBJ2-7; V: TRBV5-4; CDR3: ASSPRASGRYEQY
J: TRBJ2-7; V: TRBV7-9; CDR3: ASSLSDRGPEQY
J: TRBJ2-3; V: TRBV9; CDR3: ASSVKDRTDTQY
J: TRBJ2-6; V: TRBV12-3/TRBV12-4; CDR3: ASSLGVGANVLT
J: TRBJ2-3; V: TRBV20-1; CDR3: SATRTQRTDFFDTQY
J: TRBJ2-3; V: TRBV27; CDR3: ASSLFGRDTQY
J: TRBJ2-3; V: TRBV5-1; CDR3: ASSLGTSGGGDTQY
J: TRBJ1-5; V: TRBV24-1; CDR3: ATSAPRGGVNQPQH
J: TRBJ2-7; V: TRBV5-1; CDR3: ASSLVAGGSSYEQY
J: TRBJ2-1; V: TRBV7-3; CDR3: ASSLVPGGRNEQF
J: TRBJ2-7; V: TRBV7-2; CDR3: ASSHRGGGPYEQY
J: TRBJ2-7; V: TRBV6-1; CDR3: ASSGLGGRYEQY
J: TRBJ1-3; V: TRBV7-9; CDR3: ASGPGPGNTIY
J: TRBJ2-2; V: TRBV5-1; CDR3: ASSPSGFVSTGELF
J: TRBJ1-3; V: TRBV5-4; CDR3: ASSPRKGGNTIY